The 9 T cell receptor beta chains below were found in one sample sequenced in a study of blood T cell repertoires in COVID-19. The data were produced by immunoSEQ multiplex PCR, yet TCRdb's version contains in-frame clones alone and is incomplete. The table has 150,000 or so clones, roughly nine tenths seen once. Sequencing was carried out using peripheral blood. The receptors stem from a woman aged 40 to 50 with acute or convalescent COVID-19.

The rearrangement links TRBV5-1 to TRBJ2-7; D is perhaps TRBD1 (5 bases). Germline-derived CDR1 and CDR2 are SGHRS and YFSETQ. The CDR3 is made up of 14 amino acids. As DNA, the CDR3 is TGCGCCAGCAGCTTGCCGTCAGACAGAGCCTACGAGAAGGTC. Translated: CASSLPSDRAYEKV.

This clone was seen more than once but under ten times. The V gene is TRBV6-5, the J gene TRBJ1-5; D gene unclear. V was cut by 2 bases and J by 0 bases, with 8 bases left in between. This CDR3 is 15 amino acids long. The germline V gene encodes CDR1 MNHEY and CDR2 SVGAGI. The CDR3 loop reads CASSYLPVSNQPQHF. CDR3 nucleotide sequence: TGTGCCAGCAGTTACCTTCCGGTTAGCAATCAGCCCCAGCATTTT.

This chain uses TRBV3-1 (or the pseudogene TRBV3-2) with TRBJ2-4; perhaps TRBD1 as D (5 bases). Germline lookup yields CDR1 LGHDT and CDR2 YNNKEL (reference sequence). Trimming took 2 bases from V and 4 from J, leaving 12 bases between them. This CDR3 contains 15 residues. CDR3 region: CASSQYLTEKNIQYF. The CDR3 DNA is TGTGCCAGCAGCCAATACTTGACAGAGAAAAACATTCAGTACTTC.

DNA for the CDR3: TGCGCCAGCAGCTTGAACCCTAGCGGGGGGCAAGTCGATGAGCAGTTCTTC. Amino acids: CASSLNPSGGQVDEQFF. The chain combines TRBV5-1 with TRBJ2-1; 11 nucleotides agree with TRBD2. CDR1 and CDR2 from the germline V gene are SGHRS and YFSETQ. The junction had 11 bases not matched to a gene; V was cut back by 1 base and J by 8 bases. This CDR3 has 17 amino acids.

CDR3 loop: CASSQVFVQGRNNSPLHF. The CDR3, as DNA: TGTGCCAGCAGCCAAGTTTTTGTGCAGGGGCGTAATAATTCACCCCTCCACTTT. The V call is TRBV3-1 (or the pseudogene TRBV3-2), the J call TRBJ1-6, with a weak D call TRBD1 (6 bases). The CDR3 is made up of 18 amino acids. V was cut by 1 base and J by 5 bases, with 18 bases left in between. CDR1 LGHDT and CDR2 YNNKEL come from the germline V gene (reference sequence).

V and J are TRBV19 and TRBJ2-1; TRBD1 might be the D (6 bases). CDR3 size: 12 residues. The V and J ends lost 7 bases and 8 bases respectively, with 12 bases between them. CDR1 and CDR2 (germline): LNHDA, SQIVND (reference sequence). Written as DNA, the CDR3 is TGTGCCAGTACATCCAGGGGTTATGAGCAGTTCTTC. Protein sequence: CASTSRGYEQFF.

V usage is TRBV5-1 and J usage is TRBJ1-2; D is ambiguous. Germline CDR1 and CDR2: SGHRS and YFSETQ. V shed 5 bases and J shed 4 bases, with 6 bases lying between them. This CDR3 has 11 residues. The CDR3: CASSGSYGYTF. The CDR3 DNA is TGCGCCAGCAGTGGCAGCTATGGCTACACCTTC. The variable domain in full, completed from reference TRBV5-1 and TRBJ1-2, reads KAGVTQTPRYLIKTRGQQVTLSCSPISGHRSVSWYQQTPGQGLQFLFEYFSETQRNKGNFPGRFSGRQFSNSRSEMNVSTLELGDSALYLCASSGSYGYTFGSGTRLTVV.

As for this clone: Other DNA sequences in this sample translate to the same CDR3. V gene TRBV7-3 combines with J gene TRBJ2-3, with 8 bases fitting TRBD2. V lost 1 base to trimming and J lost 3 bases; unmatched junction nucleotides: 0. Germline assignment: CDR1 SGHTA and CDR2 FQGTGA. CDR3 length: 14 residues. The CDR3 coding sequence is TGTGCCAGCAGCTTAAGCGGGGGGACAGATACGCAGTATTTT. This codes for CASSLSGGTDTQYF.

This sequence joins TRBV21-1 and TRBJ2-7; whether TRBD2, the table's D call, matches the DNA was not checked. TRBV21-1 is a listed pseudogene. The CDR3 contains 14 residues. For the CDR3, the DNA is TGTGCCAGCAGCAAGGCCGGGCGGGTTTACGAGCAGTACTTC. It specifies CASSKAGRVYEQYF.